This T cell receptor beta chain is from a study of T cells expressing NK-cell markers. This CDR3 region has 14 residues. For TCR beta, cDNA was produced by 5'RACE template switching with UMIs. TCRdb re-analyzed the 5' RACE reads; it lists each CDR3 protein once, without DNA. This sample's table reports 500,000 or so distinct CDR3 sequences. The clonotype originates from a man younger than 30 in good health. Sequenced input: blood T cells: a sorted CD56 or NKG2C T cell subset, CD4+ or CD8+ T cells, or bulk PBMC T cells (not recorded which). J is TRBJ1-6 and V is TRBV12-3 or TRBV12-4; no DNA is available, so the TRBD1 call from TCRdb remains unchecked. Here the CDR3 reads CASSTGQVPSPLHF.